The text below deals with one T cell receptor (beta chain). Germline CDR1 is MGHRA and CDR2 is YSYEKL. The CDR3 has 19 amino acids. The data belong to a study of monozygotic twins with inflammatory bowel disease. TCRdb re-analyzed the 5' RACE reads; it lists each CDR3 protein once, without DNA. In total, the table holds some 440,000 distinct CDR3 sequences. This clonotype was obtained from a human donor with ulcerative colitis or Crohn's disease, or a healthy co-twin of an affected twin (not recorded which). Sequencing was performed on blood. The chain links TRBV4-1 to TRBJ2-1; TCRdb names TRBD2, which stays unverified in the absence of DNA. The CDR3: CASSQSFSGGVGSYNEQFF.